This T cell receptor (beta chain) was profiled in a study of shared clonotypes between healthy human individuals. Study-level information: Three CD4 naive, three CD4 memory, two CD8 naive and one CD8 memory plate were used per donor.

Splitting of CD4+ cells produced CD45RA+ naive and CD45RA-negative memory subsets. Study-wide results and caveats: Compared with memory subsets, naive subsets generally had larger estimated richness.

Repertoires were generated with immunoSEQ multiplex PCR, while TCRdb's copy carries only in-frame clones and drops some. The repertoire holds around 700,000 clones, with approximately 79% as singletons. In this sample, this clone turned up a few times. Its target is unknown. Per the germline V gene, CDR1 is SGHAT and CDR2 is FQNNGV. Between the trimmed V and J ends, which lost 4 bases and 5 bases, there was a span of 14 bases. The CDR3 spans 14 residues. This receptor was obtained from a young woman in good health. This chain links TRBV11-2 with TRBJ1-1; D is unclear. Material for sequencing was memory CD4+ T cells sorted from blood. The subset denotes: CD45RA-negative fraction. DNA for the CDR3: TGTGCCAGCAGCTGCCGTTATTCCCTTACTGAAGCTTTCTTT. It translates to CASSCRYSLTEAFF.